This passage covers 20 T cell receptor beta chains from one sample sequenced in a study of cytomegalovirus exposure and HLA in healthy donors. 60 Vbeta and 13 Jbeta primers were used in PCR. Some clones are missing from TCRdb's copy, which holds only in-frame ones; the method was immunoSEQ multiplex PCR. The profile shows more than 100,000 clones, more than 80% of them singletons. The sequencing input was PBMCs. Receptor source: a middle-aged man in good health and CMV-seronegative.

The chain uses TRBV6-6 and TRBJ2-5; 13 bases align to TRBD2. Germline V gene data show CDR1 as MNHNY and CDR2 as SVGAGI (reference sequence). The junction had 3 bases not matched to a gene; V was cut back by 6 bases and J by 5 bases. The CDR3 extends over 14 amino acids. CDR3 in amino acids: CASSRTSGSETQYF. The CDR3 coding sequence is TGTGCCAGCAGCCGGACTAGCGGGAGCGAGACCCAGTACTTC.

This clone was found once. The chain is built from TRBV7-3 and TRBJ2-1; TRBD2 aligns across 7 bases. J gave up 2 bases and V 1 base, and 2 bases lay outside the gene matches. CDR3 length: 15 residues. Germline V gene sequence: CDR1 SGHTA, CDR2 FQGTGA. CDR3 in DNA: TGTGCCAGCAGCTTAAGTGGGGGGGCCTACAATGAGCAGTTCTTC. Protein: CASSLSGGAYNEQFF.

The chain uses TRBV12-5 and TRBJ2-1; D is perhaps TRBD1 (6 bases). V lost 4 bases, J lost 0 bases, and 13 bases lay in between. The germline gives CDR1 LGHNT, CDR2 FRNRAP. The CDR3 consists of 16 residues. CDR3 in amino acids: CASGSSQGISYNEQFF. DNA for the CDR3: TGTGCTAGTGGTTCGTCACAGGGAATCTCCTACAATGAGCAGTTCTTC.

The chain couples TRBV6-1 to TRBJ2-7, with D possibly matching TRBD1 (6 bases). The germline gives CDR1 MNHNS, CDR2 SASEGT. The CDR3 length is 15 residues. V was trimmed by 6 bases and J by 1 base, leaving 16 bases between them. The CDR3 spells CASRPTGTGSYEQYF. The DNA for the CDR3 is TGTGCCAGCAGACCTACAGGGACGGGGTCCTACGAGCAGTACTTC.

The chain employs TRBV30 and TRBJ1-6; D is ambiguous. Germline loops: CDR1 GTSNPN, CDR2 SVGIG (reference sequence). This CDR3 contains 14 residues. V shed 0 bases and J shed 7 bases, with 10 bases lying between them. The CDR3: CAWSVEGWNSPLHF. CDR3 sequence (DNA): TGTGCCTGGAGTGTAGAGGGCTGGAATTCACCCCTCCACTTT.

The sample holds one count of this clone. The V gene is TRBV5-7, the J gene TRBJ1-4; no definite D call. TRBV5-7 is filed as an ORF, its function uncertain. CDR3 length: 16 residues. Trimming left V 4 bases short and J 0 bases short, with 13 bases between. CDR3 DNA sequence: TGTGCCAGCAGCAGATCACACAGAGCAACTAATGAAAAACTGTTTTTT. It translates to CASSRSHRATNEKLFF.

The chain carries TRBV11-2 and TRBJ1-1; D might be TRBD1 (6 bases). CDR3 length equals 13 residues. The germline V and J ends were trimmed by 5 bases and 1 base, with 8 bases remaining between them. Germline CDR1 reads SGHAT; CDR2 reads FQNNGV. DNA for the CDR3: TGTGCCAGCAGCCCGACAGGGAACACTGAAGCTTTCTTT. Translated, it gives CASSPTGNTEAFF.

This clone occurred once. The rearrangement links TRBV2 to TRBJ1-6; TRBD1 aligns across 8 bases. V trimming: 4 bases; J trimming: 8 bases; junction bases outside the gene matches: 7. Germline-derived CDR1 and CDR2 are SNHLY and FYNNEI. The CDR3 has 15 amino acids. DNA for the CDR3: TGTGCCAGCAGTGCCACAGGGGGTGCGTATTCACCCCTCCACTTT. This encodes CASSATGGAYSPLHF.

This chain connects TRBV7-2 to TRBJ1-1; D is perhaps TRBD1 (5 bases). The CDR3 covers 14 residues. V gave up 1 base and J gave up 6 bases, with 12 bases separating them. The V gene's germline CDR1 is SGHTA and CDR2 FQGNSA. DNA for the CDR3: TGTGCCAGCAGCTTAGTTAGGGGTGTCGCTGAAGCTTTCTTT. This sequence encodes CASSLVRGVAEAFF.

The CDR3 loop reads CASSQGFGYTF. The CDR3 DNA reads as TGTGCCAGCAGCCAGGGATTCGGCTACACCTTC. The chain recombines TRBV28 with TRBJ1-2; TRBD1 is a possible D gene (5 bases). CDR3 size: 11 residues. Germline lookup yields CDR1 MDHEN and CDR2 SYDVKM. V lost 6 bases, J lost 8 bases, and 10 bases lay in between.

The chain carries TRBV5-1 and TRBJ2-7; 8 bases match TRBD1. The CDR3 covers 16 residues. J gave up 2 bases and V 3 bases, and 10 bases lay outside the gene matches. Germline V gene data show CDR1 as SGHRS and CDR2 as YFSETQ. As DNA, the CDR3 is TGCGCCAGCAGCTGGACTAATTTGGGACAGGCCTACGAGCAGTACTTC. It codes for CASSWTNLGQAYEQYF.

The chain employs TRBV6-6 and TRBJ2-5, with TRBD2 matching 13 bases. Germline V gives CDR1 MNHNY, CDR2 SVGAGI (reference sequence). The V segment lost 5 bases and the J segment 5 bases; nucleotides outside the gene matches: 8. The length of the CDR3 is 16 residues. The CDR3 coding sequence is TGTGCCAGCAGTCCAAGGACTAGCGGGAGTTCTGAGACCCAGTACTTC. This gives the protein CASSPRTSGSSETQYF.

The V and J genes are TRBV15 and TRBJ1-4; 7 nucleotides line up with TRBD1. Germline V gene sequence: CDR1 LNHNV, CDR2 YYDKDF (reference sequence). There are 12 residues in the CDR3. Losses at the gene ends were 8 bases for V and 8 bases for J; bases not matched to a gene: 5. The CDR3 loop is CATRTGGEKLFF. The CDR3 DNA sequence: TGTGCCACCCGGACAGGAGGGGAAAAACTGTTTTTT.

This chain links TRBV5-6 with TRBJ2-7, with unresolved D. CDR3 size: 13 residues. Trimming stripped 0 bases from V and 1 base from J, with 5 bases between. Per germline, CDR1 SGHDT and CDR2 YYEEEE. As DNA, the CDR3 is TGTGCCAGCAGCTTGGCAGTATCCTACGAGCAGTACTTC. Translating it yields CASSLAVSYEQYF.

This clone was counted only a few times. This sequence joins TRBV7-6 and TRBJ2-1, with 7 bases that match TRBD2. The CDR3 length is 16 residues. The junction had 13 bases not matched to a gene; V was cut back by 5 bases and J by 6 bases. In germline, CDR1 is SGHVS, CDR2 FNYEAQ. The CDR3 spells CASSLLWGGLRNEQFF. CDR3 DNA: TGTGCCAGCAGCCTCTTATGGGGGGGGTTACGCAATGAGCAGTTCTTC. The whole variable domain, filled in from reference TRBV7-6 and TRBJ2-1, reads GAGVSQSPRYKVTKRGQDVALRCDPISGHVSLYWYRQALGQGPEFLTYFNYEAQQDKSGLPNDRFSAERPEGSISTLTIQRTEQRDSAMYRCASSLLWGGLRNEQFFGPGTRLTVL.

The chain combines TRBV2 with TRBJ1-6; D possibly corresponds to TRBD1 (5 bases). Germline V gene data show CDR1 as SNHLY and CDR2 as FYNNEI. The CDR3 is 14 amino acids. V was pared by 3 bases and J by 7 bases, with 10 bases between. This CDR3 is CASSELGQNSPLHF. CDR3 nucleotide sequence: TGTGCCAGCAGTGAGCTGGGGCAAAATTCACCCCTCCACTTT.

The chain uses TRBV2 and TRBJ1-4; 7 nucleotides align to TRBD1. The CDR3 contains 15 residues. Trimming at V came to 3 bases and at J to 7 bases, leaving 8 bases not matched to a gene. In germline, CDR1 is SNHLY, CDR2 FYNNEI. The CDR3 reads CASSDRGTESEKLFF. The CDR3 DNA reads TGTGCCAGCAGTGATAGGGGGACAGAAAGTGAAAAACTGTTTTTT.

The V call is TRBV4-1, the J call TRBJ1-2, with TRBD1 identical over 9 bases. The trim removed 6 bases at V and 0 bases at J, leaving 2 bases unmatched. Germline V gene lookup returns CDR1 MGHRA and CDR2 YSYEKL. The length of the CDR3 is 14 residues. The CDR3 protein is CASSTGGSNYGYTF. The CDR3 DNA is TGCGCCAGCAGTACAGGGGGCTCTAACTATGGCTACACCTTC.

The V and J genes are TRBV7-2 and TRBJ1-2; D call uncertain. The V end was cut by 1 base, the J end by 6 bases, with 12 bases between. Germline V gene lookup returns CDR1 SGHTA and CDR2 FQGNSA. The CDR3 consists of 14 residues. In nucleotides, the CDR3 is TGTGCCAGCAGCTTAGTGGGAGGGAGAGATGGCTACACCTTC. This encodes CASSLVGGRDGYTF.

The genes are TRBV5-4 and TRBJ2-1, with 11 bases fitting TRBD1. The ends lost 0 bases at V and 7 bases at J; junction bases unmatched: 6. The CDR3 is made up of 16 amino acids. CDR1 is SGHNT and CDR2 is YYREEE in the germline V gene (reference sequence). CDR3 in DNA: TGTGCCAGCAGCTTGGCCGGGACAGGGGGGATGAATGAGCAGTTCTTC. Protein: CASSLAGTGGMNEQFF.